Following are 17 T cell receptor beta chains from one sample sequenced in a study of T-cell reconstitution after alpha-beta-depleted transplantation in children. Using unique molecular identifiers, the investigators prepared the TCRbeta library. TCRdb passed the PCR reads through MiXCR, listing each CDR3 protein once. The sample consists of around 190,000 distinct CDR3 sequences, under 8.5% of them appearing once. Sequencing was performed on PBMCs, taken before TCRalphabeta/CD19-depleted stem cell transplant. The receptors stem from a boy aged 2 to 10 with acute lymphoblastic leukemia, due to receive a stem cell transplant.

This chain joins TRBV7-9 and TRBJ2-5, with TRBD2 matching 11 bases. This CDR3 comprises 16 residues. Germline V lookup: CDR1 SEHNR, CDR2 FQNEAQ (reference sequence). With 5 bases clipped from V and 5 bases from J, the junction kept 10 bases outside the gene matches. The CDR3 here is CASSVPGLAALETQYF. CDR3 in DNA: TGTGCCAGCAGCGTACCGGGACTAGCGGCCTTGGAGACCCAGTACTTC.

This clonotype has a count of ten or more. The chain couples TRBV5-5 to TRBJ2-3; weak D call: TRBD2 (6 bases). The CDR3 has 15 residues. V was cut by 2 bases and J by 2 bases, with 12 bases left in between. Looked up from germline, CDR1 is SGHKS and CDR2 is YYEKEE (reference sequence). CDR3 sequence reads: CASSLTSSTTDTQYF. The CDR3 coding sequence is TGTGCCAGCAGCTTAACTAGCAGTACCACAGATACGCAGTATTTT.

This clonotype was counted ten times or more. V and J are TRBV4-3 and TRBJ2-3; D might be TRBD1 (5 bases). CDR1 is LGHNA, CDR2 YSLEER, per germline. This CDR3 spans 16 amino acids. The V and J ends lost 0 bases and 3 bases respectively, with 13 bases between them. The CDR3 loop reads CASSQDGRDRTDTQYF. CDR3 nucleotide sequence: TGCGCCAGCAGCCAAGATGGACGCGACAGAACAGATACGCAGTATTTT.

There are a few counts of this clonotype. The CDR3 nucleotides read TGTGCCAGCAGCCAGGACGCGGCTGCCTACAATGAGCAGTTCTTC. Amino acids: CASSQDAAAYNEQFF. The chain is built from TRBV14 and TRBJ2-1, with D hard to call. Germline V gene sequence: CDR1 SGHDN, CDR2 FVKESK. Deletions cut 3 bases from V and 2 bases from J, with 11 bases between. The CDR3 totals 15 residues. The variable domain in full, with the rest retrieved from reference TRBV14 and TRBJ2-1, is EAGVTQFPSHSVIEKGQTVTLRCDPISGHDNLYWYRRVMGKEIKFLLHFVKESKQDESGMPNNRFLAERTGGTYSTLKVQPAELEDSGVYFCASSQDAAAYNEQFFGPGTRLTVL.

The sample holds many counts of this clonotype. The chain carries TRBV12-3 or TRBV12-4 and TRBJ2-3; 10 bases fit TRBD1. Trimming cost V 6 bases and J 3 bases; bases outside gene matches: 6. The CDR3 sequence is 15 residues long. This CDR3 reads CASSSDRGSTDTQYF. The CDR3 DNA reads as TGTGCCAGCAGCTCGGACAGGGGGTCTACAGATACGCAGTATTTT.

Comment on this clonotype: Just one base apart from a much larger clone, this may be a read error. The J gene is TRBJ2-2, the V gene TRBV27; 10 nucleotides align to TRBD2. Germline V CDR1 and CDR2: MNHEY, SMNVEV (reference sequence). The CDR3 has 18 amino acids. The CDR3 DNA reads as TGTACCAGCAGTTTATCGGGAGCGGGGGGGCCGAACACCGGGGAGCTGTTTTTT. It codes for CTSSLSGAGGPNTGELFF.

This clonotype has only a few counts. The CDR3 DNA reads TGTGCCAGCAGCCCAAATCAAGGGGGACACACCATATATTTT. Protein product: CASSPNQGGHTIYF. The chain recombines TRBV27 with TRBJ1-3; possible D gene TRBD1, 6 bases. V lost 6 bases to trimming and J lost 8 bases, with 17 bases between them. Germline V lookup: CDR1 MNHEY, CDR2 SMNVEV (reference sequence). This CDR3 is 14 amino acids long.

At least ten counts were recorded for this clonotype. The chain has TRBV28 and TRBJ2-1; 7 bases fit TRBD2. CDR1 is MDHEN and CDR2 is SYDVKM in the germline V gene. CDR3 size: 16 residues. V lost 6 bases, J lost 5 bases, and 13 bases stayed unmatched. In DNA, the CDR3 is TGTGCCAGCAGATCCGGCCCCGCGGGAGTAAACAATGAGCAGTTCTTC. This codes for CASRSGPAGVNNEQFF.

This clonotype was seen at least ten times. The CDR3 loop reads CASSPQGPEHGELFF. CDR3 nucleotide sequence: TGTGCCAGCAGTCCTCAGGGACCCGAACACGGGGAGCTGTTTTTT. The rearrangement joins TRBV12-3 or TRBV12-4 to TRBJ2-2; the D call may be TRBD1 or TRBD2 (5 bases each). With 5 bases removed from V and 7 bases from J, the gap between germline ends came to 17 bases. CDR3 length: 15 amino acids.

This clonotype was recorded many times. The chain joins TRBV20-1 to TRBJ1-6; 11 bases match TRBD1. V lost 3 bases, J lost 8 bases, and 6 bases stayed unmatched. Germline loops: CDR1 DFQATT, CDR2 SNEGSKA (reference sequence). CDR3 length: 15 residues. Here the CDR3 reads CSASDPGQGDSPLHF. The CDR3 coding sequence is TGCAGTGCTAGCGATCCGGGACAGGGGGATTCACCCCTCCACTTT.

There are many counts of this clonotype. The V gene is TRBV5-1, the J gene TRBJ2-4; D gene ambiguous. The V end lost 1 base, the J end lost 6 bases, and 14 bases lay between the germline ends. This CDR3 has 15 residues. CDR1 and CDR2 (germline): SGHRS, YFSETQ. CDR3 nucleotides: TGCGCCAGCAGCTTGTCTGTCCCTTTACCAAACATTCAGTACTTC. Residues: CASSLSVPLPNIQYF. Looking up the rest from reference TRBV5-1 and TRBJ2-4 gives the full variable domain: KAGVTQTPRYLIKTRGQQVTLSCSPISGHRSVSWYQQTPGQGLQFLFEYFSETQRNKGNFPGRFSGRQFSNSRSEMNVSTLELGDSALYLCASSLSVPLPNIQYFGAGTRLSVL.

This clonotype was detected many times. In nucleotides, the CDR3 is TGCAGTGCTAGTACAGGGGGCGGGTACGAGCAGTACTTC. Amino acid sequence: CSASTGGGYEQYF. The chain uses TRBV20-1 and TRBJ2-7; TRBD1 agrees at 9 bases. The ends lost 3 bases at V and 4 bases at J; junction bases unmatched: 4. The CDR3 is 13 residues long. Germline values: CDR1 DFQATT, CDR2 SNEGSKA (reference sequence).

The sample holds many counts of this clonotype. This rearrangement joins TRBV20-1 to TRBJ2-4; D not certain. The CDR3 covers 12 residues. V lost 6 bases and J 3 bases, leaving 9 bases between the germline ends. The germline V gene encodes CDR1 DFQATT and CDR2 SNEGSKA (reference sequence). The CDR3 nucleotides are TGCAGTGCCAGGTTTATCAAAAACATTCAGTACTTC. Its translation is CSARFIKNIQYF.

This clonotype was recorded only once. A read error may be the cause here, since a much bigger clone is one base away. The CDR3 DNA reads as TGTGCCAGCAGCTTAGTAAGCGGGAGGCGGTTCTTC. This codes for CASSLVSGRRFF. V and J are TRBV11-2 and TRBJ2-1; 9 bases are a match to TRBD2. This CDR3 is 12 amino acids long. V lost 1 base and J lost 15; bases outside the gene matches: 4. Germline V lookup: CDR1 SGHAT, CDR2 FQNNGV.

Ten or more counts support this clonotype. This chain joins TRBV2 and TRBJ2-3; weak D call: TRBD1 (7 bases). The CDR3 extends over 16 amino acids. The germline V and J ends were trimmed by 3 bases and 5 bases, with 18 bases remaining between them. CDR1 and CDR2 (germline): SNHLY, FYNNEI. CDR3 protein: CASSDPTGEVIDTQYF. CDR3 sequence (DNA): TGTGCCAGCAGTGATCCTACAGGGGAGGTTATAGATACGCAGTATTTT.

This clonotype was found a few times. The chain links TRBV7-8 to TRBJ2-7; TRBD2 is a possible D gene (5 bases). CDR3 size: 15 residues. Trimming pared 0 bases from V and 3 bases from J, leaving 12 bases between. Germline CDR1 is SGHVS and CDR2 is FQNEAQ. CDR3 DNA: TGTGCCAGCAGCTTAGCGCCCGGGAAGGTCTACGAGCAGTACTTC. This translates into CASSLAPGKVYEQYF.

This clonotype occurred many times. The chain carries TRBV6-5 and TRBJ2-7; D possibly corresponds to TRBD1 (5 bases). The germline V and J ends were trimmed by 4 bases and 10 bases, with 14 bases remaining between them. Germline V gene data show CDR1 as MNHEY and CDR2 as SVGAGI. The CDR3 consists of 12 residues. The CDR3 DNA sequence: TGTGCCAGCAGTTTTGGACAAGCCGATCAGTACTTC. As protein: CASSFGQADQYF.